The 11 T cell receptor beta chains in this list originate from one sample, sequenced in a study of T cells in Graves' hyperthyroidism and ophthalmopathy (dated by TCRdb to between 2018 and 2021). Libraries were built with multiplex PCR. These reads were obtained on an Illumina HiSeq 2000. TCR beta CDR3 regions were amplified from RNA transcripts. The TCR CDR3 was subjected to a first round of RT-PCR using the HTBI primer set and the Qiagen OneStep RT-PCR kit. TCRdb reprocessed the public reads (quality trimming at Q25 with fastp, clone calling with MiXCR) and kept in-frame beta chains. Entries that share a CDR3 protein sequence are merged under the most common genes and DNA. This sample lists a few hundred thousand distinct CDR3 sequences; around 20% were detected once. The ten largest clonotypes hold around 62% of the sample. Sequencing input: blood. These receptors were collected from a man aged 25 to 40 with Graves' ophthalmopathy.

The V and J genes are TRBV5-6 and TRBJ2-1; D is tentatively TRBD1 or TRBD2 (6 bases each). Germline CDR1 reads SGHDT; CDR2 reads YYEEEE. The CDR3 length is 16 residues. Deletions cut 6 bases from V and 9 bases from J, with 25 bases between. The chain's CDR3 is CASTISRDTHPTEQFF. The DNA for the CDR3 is TGTGCCAGCACGATTTCGCGGGACACCCACCCTACTGAGCAGTTCTTC.

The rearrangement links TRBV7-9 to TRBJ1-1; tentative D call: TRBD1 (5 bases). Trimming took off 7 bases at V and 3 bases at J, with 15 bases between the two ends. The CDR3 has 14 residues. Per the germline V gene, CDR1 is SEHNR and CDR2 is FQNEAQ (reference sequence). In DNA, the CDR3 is TGTGCCAGCAACCCCACTGGGGGGGACACTGAAGCTTTCTTT. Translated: CASNPTGGDTEAFF. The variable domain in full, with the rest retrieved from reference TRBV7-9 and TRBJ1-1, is DTGVSQNPRHKITKRGQNVTFRCDPISEHNRLYWYRQTLGQGPEFLTYFQNEAQLEKSRLLSDRFSAERPKGSFSTLEIQRTEQGDSAMYLCASNPTGGDTEAFFGQGTRLTVV.

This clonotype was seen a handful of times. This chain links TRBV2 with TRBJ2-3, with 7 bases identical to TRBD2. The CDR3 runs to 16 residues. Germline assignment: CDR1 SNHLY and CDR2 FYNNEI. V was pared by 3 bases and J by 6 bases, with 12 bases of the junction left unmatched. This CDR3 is CASSETGTTTSDTQYF. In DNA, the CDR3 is TGTGCCAGCAGTGAGACCGGGACTACGACATCGGATACGCAGTATTTT.

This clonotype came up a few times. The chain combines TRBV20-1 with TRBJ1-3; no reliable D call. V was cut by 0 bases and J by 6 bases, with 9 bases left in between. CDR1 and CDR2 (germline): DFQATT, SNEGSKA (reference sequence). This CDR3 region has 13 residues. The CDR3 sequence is CSARDLLLNTIYF. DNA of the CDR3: TGCAGTGCTAGAGATCTACTCCTAAACACCATATATTTT.

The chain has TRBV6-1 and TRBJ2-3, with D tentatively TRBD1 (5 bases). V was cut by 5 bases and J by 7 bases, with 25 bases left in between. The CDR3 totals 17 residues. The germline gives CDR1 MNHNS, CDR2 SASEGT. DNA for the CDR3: TGTGCCAGCAGTCGGTTAGTAGGGGCTCCTCAATCCAATACGCAGTATTTT. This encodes CASSRLVGAPQSNTQYF.

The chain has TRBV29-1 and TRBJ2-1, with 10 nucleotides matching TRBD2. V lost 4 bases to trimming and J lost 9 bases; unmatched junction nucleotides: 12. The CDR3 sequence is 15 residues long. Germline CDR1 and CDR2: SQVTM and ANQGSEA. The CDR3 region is CSVVKRGGGDIEQFF. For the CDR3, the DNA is TGCAGCGTTGTGAAGCGGGGGGGGGGGGACATTGAGCAGTTCTTC.

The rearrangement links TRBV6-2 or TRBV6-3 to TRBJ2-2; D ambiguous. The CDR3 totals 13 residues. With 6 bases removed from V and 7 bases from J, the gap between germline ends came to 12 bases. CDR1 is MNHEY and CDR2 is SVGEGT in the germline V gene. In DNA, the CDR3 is TGTGCCAGCAGCGTAGTAGGGATCGGGGAGCTGTTTTTT. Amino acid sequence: CASSVVGIGELFF.

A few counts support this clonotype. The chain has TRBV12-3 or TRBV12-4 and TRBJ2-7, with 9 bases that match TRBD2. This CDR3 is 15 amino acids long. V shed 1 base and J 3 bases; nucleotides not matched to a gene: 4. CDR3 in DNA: TGTGCCAGCAGTTTAGAGTTAGCGGGAGACTACGAGCAGTACTTC. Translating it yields CASSLELAGDYEQYF.

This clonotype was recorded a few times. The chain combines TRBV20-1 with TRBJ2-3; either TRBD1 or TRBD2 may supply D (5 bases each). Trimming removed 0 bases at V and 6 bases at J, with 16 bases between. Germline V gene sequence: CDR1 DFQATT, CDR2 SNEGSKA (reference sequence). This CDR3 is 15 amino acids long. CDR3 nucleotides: TGCAGTGCTAGAGATCCATCGGGGCGTGGGGATACGCAGTATTTT. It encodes CSARDPSGRGDTQYF.

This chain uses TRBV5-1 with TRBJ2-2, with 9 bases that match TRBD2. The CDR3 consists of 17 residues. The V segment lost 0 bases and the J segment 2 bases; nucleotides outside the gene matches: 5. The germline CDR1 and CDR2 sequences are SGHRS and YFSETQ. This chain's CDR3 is CASSLAMLAGNTGELFF. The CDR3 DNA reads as TGCGCCAGCAGCTTGGCAATGCTAGCGGGAAACACCGGGGAGCTGTTTTTT. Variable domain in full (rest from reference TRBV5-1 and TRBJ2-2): KAGVTQTPRYLIKTRGQQVTLSCSPISGHRSVSWYQQTPGQGLQFLFEYFSETQRNKGNFPGRFSGRQFSNSRSEMNVSTLELGDSALYLCASSLAMLAGNTGELFFGEGSRLTVL.

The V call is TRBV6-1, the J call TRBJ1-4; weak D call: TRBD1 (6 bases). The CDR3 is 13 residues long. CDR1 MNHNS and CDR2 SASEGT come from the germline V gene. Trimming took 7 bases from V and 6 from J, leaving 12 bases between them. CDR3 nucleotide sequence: TGTGCCAGCAACACAGGGAAGGATGAAAAACTGTTTTTT. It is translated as CASNTGKDEKLFF.